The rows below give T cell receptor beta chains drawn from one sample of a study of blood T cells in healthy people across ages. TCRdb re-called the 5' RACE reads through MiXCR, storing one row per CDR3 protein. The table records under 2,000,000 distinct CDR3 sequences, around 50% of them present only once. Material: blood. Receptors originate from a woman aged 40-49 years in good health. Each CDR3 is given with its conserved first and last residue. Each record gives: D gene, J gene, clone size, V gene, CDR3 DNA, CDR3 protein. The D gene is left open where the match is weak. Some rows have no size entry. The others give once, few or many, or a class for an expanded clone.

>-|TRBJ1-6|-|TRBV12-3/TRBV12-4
TGTGCCAGCAGTTTTTCAGTACCTAATTCACCCCTCCACTTT
CASSFSVPNSPLHF
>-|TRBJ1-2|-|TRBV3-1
TGTGCCAGCAGCCGCAGAGGGTTTGAAGGCTATGGCTACACCTTC
CASSRRGFEGYGYTF
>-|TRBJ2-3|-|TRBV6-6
TGTGCCAGCAGTTACTCCTTCTCTACAGATACGCTGTATTTT
CASSYSFSTDTLYF
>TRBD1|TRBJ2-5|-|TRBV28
TGTGCCAGCAGCCCCAGGGGGTTCATCCAAGAGACCCAGTACTTC
CASSPRGFIQETQYF
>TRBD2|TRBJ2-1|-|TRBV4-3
TGCGCCAGCAGCTCCAGAGGAGGCGGGGGGCCCCACAATGAGCAGTTCTTC
CASSSRGGGGPHNEQFF
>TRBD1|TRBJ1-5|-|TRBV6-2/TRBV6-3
TGTGCCAGCAGCCAAACCACCGGGACAGATAGCAATCAGCCCCAGCATTTT
CASSQTTGTDSNQPQHF
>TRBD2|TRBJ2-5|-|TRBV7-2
TGTGCCAGCAGCTTAGATTCCGGGGGGGAGCAGTACTTC
CASSLDSGGEQYF
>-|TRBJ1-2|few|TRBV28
TGTGCCAGCAGTCCGGAATACTATGGCTACACCTTC
CASSPEYYGYTF
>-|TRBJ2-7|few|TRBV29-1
TGCAGCGTTGAAAATGAGGGTTGGTACGAGCAGTACTTC
CSVENEGWYEQYF
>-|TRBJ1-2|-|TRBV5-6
TGTGCCAGCAGACTGCCGGGGCCGGAGGGCTATGGCTACACCTTC
CASRLPGPEGYGYTF
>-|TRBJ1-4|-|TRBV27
TGTGCCAGCAGCCCATCCCCCGCAAATCATGAAAAACTGTTTTTT
CASSPSPANHEKLFF
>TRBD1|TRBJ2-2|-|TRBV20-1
TGCAGTGCTAGAAGTGCAGGGGGCACCGGGGAGCTGTTTTTT
CSARSAGGTGELFF
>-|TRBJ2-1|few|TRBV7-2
TGTGCCAGCAGTGGAGCTGGGCTACGCTCCTACAATGAGCAGTTCTTC
CASSGAGLRSYNEQFF
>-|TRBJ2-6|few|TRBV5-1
TGCGCCAGCAGCTTGGGACCCAGCTCTGGGGCCGACGTCCTGACTTTC
CASSLGPSSGADVLTF
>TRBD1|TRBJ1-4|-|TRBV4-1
TGCGCCAGCAGCCAATCGAACAGGGGGGTCCCAGGAAAACTGTTTTTT
CASSQSNRGVPGKLFF
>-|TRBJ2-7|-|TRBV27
TGTGCCAGCAGTTTAAGGCTCCCAGGATCGGACTACGAGCAGTACTTC
CASSLRLPGSDYEQYF
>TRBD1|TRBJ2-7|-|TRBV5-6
TGTGCCAGCAGTCGTCTAACAGGGGCAGGATCCTACGAGCAGTACTTC
CASSRLTGAGSYEQYF
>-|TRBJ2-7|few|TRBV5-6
TGTGCCAGCAGCTTGGGTGGCTTACCCTACGAGCAGTACTTC
CASSLGGLPYEQYF
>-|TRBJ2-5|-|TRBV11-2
TGTGCCAGCAGCTTAGCGCCAGAAGATCAAGAGACCCAGTACTTC
CASSLAPEDQETQYF
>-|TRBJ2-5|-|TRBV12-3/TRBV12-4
TGTGCCAGCAGAAGAACAGGGACCCAAGAGACCCAGTACTTC
CASRRTGTQETQYF